Presented here are 7 T cell receptor beta chains from one specimen sequenced in a study of blood T cell repertoires in COVID-19. Data came from immunoSEQ multiplex PCR; TCRdb stores just in-frame clones and leaves some out. The table shows 110,000 to 150,000 clones, with 80% occurring only once. Sample: peripheral blood. The receptor source for this set is a woman aged 50 to 60 with acute or convalescent COVID-19.

This chain links TRBV7-2 with TRBJ2-5; 7 bases align to TRBD2. V shed 1 base, J shed 5 bases, and the junction held 7 bases outside the gene matches. CDR1 SGHTA and CDR2 FQGNSA come from the germline V gene. This CDR3 contains 15 residues. The CDR3 loop is CASSLDPGGGETQYF. In DNA form, the CDR3 reads TGTGCCAGCAGCTTAGATCCGGGGGGTGGGGAGACCCAGTACTTC. The full variable domain, completed using reference TRBV7-2 and TRBJ2-5, is GAGVSQSPSNKVTEKGKDVELRCDPISGHTALYWYRQSLGQGLEFLIYFQGNSAPDKSGLPSDRFSAERTGGSVSTLTIQRTQQEDSAVYLCASSLDPGGGETQYFGPGTRLLVL.

The V and J genes are TRBV13 and TRBJ2-7, with D unresolved. V was pared by 5 bases and J by 6 bases, with 11 bases between. The germline gives CDR1 PRHDT, CDR2 FYEKMQ (reference sequence). The CDR3 is 12 amino acids. The CDR3 protein is CASSPEDSEQYF. The CDR3 DNA reads as TGTGCCAGCAGCCCGGAAGACTCCGAGCAGTACTTC.

The V gene is TRBV12-3 or TRBV12-4, the J gene TRBJ1-1; possible D gene TRBD1, 6 bases. The V end was cut by 3 bases, the J end by 3 bases, with 8 bases between. The CDR3 consists of 13 residues. CDR3 DNA: TGTGCCAGCAGTTTGAAGGGGGACACTGAAGCTTTCTTT. Protein sequence: CASSLKGDTEAFF.

The chain couples TRBV27 to TRBJ1-5, with unresolved D. The V and J ends lost 3 bases and 2 bases respectively, with 11 bases between them. This CDR3 spans 15 amino acids. CDR1 is MNHEY and CDR2 is SMNVEV in the germline V gene (reference sequence). CDR3 sequence: CASSFNREGNQPQHF. The CDR3, as DNA: TGTGCCAGCAGTTTCAATCGTGAGGGCAATCAGCCCCAGCATTTT.

The chain couples TRBV5-1 to TRBJ2-2; 10 nucleotides align to TRBD1. Unmatched junction bases numbered 6, after V lost 4 bases and J lost 0 bases. This CDR3 contains 17 residues. From germline, CDR1 is SGHRS and CDR2 YFSETQ. In nucleotides, the CDR3 is TGCGCCAGCAGCAGGACAGGGGGTGACGCGAACACCGGGGAGCTGTTTTTT. Translation gives CASSRTGGDANTGELFF.

The chain joins TRBV11-3 to TRBJ2-1; D possibly corresponds to TRBD1 (6 bases). The CDR3 runs to 16 residues. Germline lookup yields CDR1 SGHNT and CDR2 YENEEA. V lost 1 base and J 8 bases, leaving 18 bases between the germline ends. In DNA, the CDR3 is TGTGCCAGCAGCTTAGGGGTGGCAGGGGAGCTCGATGAGCAGTTCTTC. Translated: CASSLGVAGELDEQFF.

The chain combines TRBV19 with TRBJ2-6; the match to TRBD1 covers 8 bases. Unmatched junction bases numbered 8, after V lost 1 base and J lost 3 bases. CDR1 and CDR2 (germline): LNHDA, SQIVND (reference sequence). There are 18 residues in the CDR3. The CDR3 nucleotides are TGTGCCAGTAGTATAGGTCGTCCAGGGGGCTATGGGGCCAACGTCCTGACTTTC. Amino acids: CASSIGRPGGYGANVLTF.